Shown below are 27 T cell receptor beta chains from a single sample sequenced in a study of blood T cell repertoires in COVID-19. The repertoire was sequenced with immunoSEQ multiplex PCR; TCRdb's copy has only in-frame clones and lacks some. The table records about 97,000 clones, almost 90% of them present only once. Sequencing input: peripheral blood. Receptors were obtained from a man over 45 with COVID-19, enrolled during active disease.

The chain links TRBV15 to TRBJ1-6; D perhaps matches TRBD1 (6 bases). CDR1 LNHNV and CDR2 YYDKDF come from the germline V gene (reference sequence). Trimming took off 0 bases at V and 7 bases at J, with 19 bases between the two ends. The length of the CDR3 is 18 residues. CDR3 nucleotides: TGTGCCACCAGCAGAGAACGCGCCCTGAGGACAGAGAATTCACCCCTCCACTTT. Amino acids: CATSRERALRTENSPLHF.

The chain couples TRBV7-9 to TRBJ1-1; D is perhaps TRBD1 (5 bases). This CDR3 contains 15 residues. V gave up 5 bases and J gave up 5 bases, with 18 bases separating them. Germline CDR1 and CDR2: SEHNR and FQNEAQ (reference sequence). In nucleotides, the CDR3 is TGTGCCAGCAGCCCCCCTGGGGGGGTAGGTACTGAAGCTTTCTTT. This translates into CASSPPGGVGTEAFF. Looking up the rest from reference TRBV7-9 and TRBJ1-1 gives the full variable domain: DTGVSQNPRHKITKRGQNVTFRCDPISEHNRLYWYRQTLGQGPEFLTYFQNEAQLEKSRLLSDRFSAERPKGSFSTLEIQRTEQGDSAMYLCASSPPGGVGTEAFFGQGTRLTVV.

CDR3 region: CASRSILTLTGGTYEQYF. The CDR3 DNA reads TGTGCCAGCAGGTCTATATTAACCCTCACAGGGGGCACCTACGAGCAGTACTTC. The genes are TRBV5-5 and TRBJ2-7; 9 positions agree with TRBD1. Unmatched junction bases numbered 17, after V lost 5 bases and J lost 2 bases. This CDR3 spans 18 amino acids. Per the germline V gene, CDR1 is SGHKS and CDR2 is YYEKEE (reference sequence).

The chain recombines TRBV6-5 with TRBJ2-1; 9 nucleotides agree with TRBD1. The germline V gene has CDR1 MNHEY and CDR2 SVGAGI. The CDR3 runs 15 residues. J lost 1 base, V lost 7 bases, and 5 bases had no gene match. The CDR3 reads CASKAGTGSYNEQFF. The CDR3 nucleotides are TGTGCCAGCAAAGCCGGGACAGGGTCCTACAATGAGCAGTTCTTC.

The chain is built from TRBV3-1 (or the pseudogene TRBV3-2) and TRBJ2-7; D might be TRBD1 (6 bases). Per germline, CDR1 LGHDT and CDR2 YNNKEL (reference sequence). Deletions cut 4 bases from V and 2 bases from J, with 15 bases between. The CDR3 runs 15 residues. The CDR3 loop is CASSLTWDTAYEQYF. The CDR3 DNA reads as TGTGCCAGCAGCCTTACGTGGGACACCGCCTACGAGCAGTACTTC.

This clone was detected once. In DNA, the CDR3 is TGCAGCGTTGAAGGTCCTACTAGCGAGCAGTACTTC. This translates into CSVEGPTSEQYF. This rearrangement joins TRBV29-1 to TRBJ2-7; the D gene is possibly TRBD2 (5 bases). This CDR3 is built from 12 residues. Trimming pared 1 base from V and 6 bases from J, leaving 10 bases between. The V gene's germline CDR1 is SQVTM and CDR2 ANQGSEA.

The table lists this clone with a few counts. The V call is TRBV19, the J call TRBJ2-1; TRBD2 aligns across 11 bases. The CDR3 loop spans 15 amino acids. Germline lookup yields CDR1 LNHDA and CDR2 SQIVND (reference sequence). V dropped 3 bases and J dropped 4; count of bases not matched to a gene: 2. The chain's CDR3 is CASSISGGEYNEQFF. Written as DNA, the CDR3 is TGTGCCAGTAGTATTAGCGGGGGGGAGTACAATGAGCAGTTCTTC.

This clone was recorded once. The chain combines TRBV6-6 with TRBJ2-7; 7 positions agree with TRBD2. Germline values: CDR1 MNHNY, CDR2 SVGAGI (reference sequence). J lost 6 bases, V lost 7 bases, and 6 bases had no gene match. The CDR3 is made up of 12 amino acids. The chain's CDR3 is CASNAGEGEQYF. In DNA, the CDR3 is TGTGCCAGCAATGCGGGGGAGGGCGAGCAGTACTTC.

The V gene is TRBV18, the J gene TRBJ1-4, with TRBD1 identical over 8 bases. The CDR3 loop spans 16 amino acids. Losses at the gene ends were 3 bases for V and 7 bases for J; bases not matched to a gene: 10. Germline CDR1 and CDR2: KGHSH and LQKENI. CDR3 in amino acids: CASSPRQGNNVEKLFF. CDR3 coding DNA: TGTGCCAGCTCACCCCGACAGGGGAACAACGTTGAAAAACTGTTTTTT.

This sequence joins TRBV5-1 and TRBJ1-2; TRBD1 matches at 8 bases. CDR1 is SGHRS and CDR2 is YFSETQ in the germline V gene. V lost 5 bases and J lost 8; bases outside the gene matches: 8. CDR3 size: 13 residues. The CDR3 sequence: CASSYGQGRGYTF. CDR3 in DNA: TGCGCCAGCAGTTACGGACAGGGACGGGGCTACACCTTC.

V gene TRBV7-9 combines with J gene TRBJ2-2; no firm D call. V dropped 5 bases and J dropped 3 bases, with 10 bases sitting between them. This CDR3 region has 14 residues. Germline V gene data show CDR1 as SEHNR and CDR2 as FQNEAQ (reference sequence). The chain's CDR3 is CASSLLTDTGELFF. The CDR3 bases are TGTGCCAGCAGCCTCCTTACTGACACCGGGGAGCTGTTTTTT.

This rearrangement joins TRBV11-2 to TRBJ1-1; 7 bases are a match to TRBD1. Unmatched junction bases numbered 4, after V lost 5 bases and J lost 4 bases. This CDR3 has 13 amino acids. The germline V gene has CDR1 SGHAT and CDR2 FQNNGV. The CDR3 protein is CASSPGGFTEAFF. DNA for the CDR3: TGTGCCAGCAGCCCAGGGGGGTTCACTGAAGCTTTCTTT.

This clone has a handful of counts. The chain carries TRBV27 and TRBJ1-2; 11 positions agree with TRBD1. The germline gives CDR1 MNHEY, CDR2 SMNVEV (reference sequence). This CDR3 comprises 18 residues. V gave up 1 base and J gave up 1 base; unmatched junction bases: 8. CDR3: CASSLFSGQGAGNYGYTF. CDR3 nucleotides: TGTGCCAGCAGTTTATTCTCCGGACAGGGGGCTGGTAACTATGGCTACACCTTC.

This chain connects TRBV9 to TRBJ2-7, with D possibly being TRBD1 (6 bases). The V gene's germline CDR1 is SGDLS and CDR2 YYNGEE. V was cut by 0 bases and J by 2 bases, with 12 bases left in between. This CDR3 spans 15 amino acids. The CDR3 DNA reads TGTGCCAGCAGCGTAGCCACAGGGCTAACCTACGAGCAGTACTTC. It yields the protein CASSVATGLTYEQYF.

The chain links TRBV6-6 to TRBJ1-2; no clear D gene. The CDR3 loop spans 10 amino acids. From germline, CDR1 is MNHNY and CDR2 SVGAGI (reference sequence). V lost 2 bases and J 8 bases, leaving 3 bases between the germline ends. This CDR3 reads CASSYGGYTF. The DNA for the CDR3 is TGTGCCAGCAGTTACGGCGGCTACACCTTC.

The V gene is TRBV4-3, the J gene TRBJ2-7; maybe TRBD2 (5 bases). Trimming cost V 2 bases and J 2 bases, with 10 bases left between them. CDR1 is LGHNA and CDR2 is YSLEER in the germline V gene. CDR3 length equals 14 residues. CDR3 coding DNA: TGCGCCAGCAGCCAATCAACCGGGGCCTACGAGCAGTACTTC. Amino acid sequence: CASSQSTGAYEQYF.

This chain connects TRBV6-4 to TRBJ2-7; TRBD1 matches at 7 bases. V shed 2 bases, J shed 0 bases, and the junction held 22 bases outside the gene matches. CDR3 length: 21 amino acids. Germline CDR1 reads MRHNA; CDR2 reads SNTAGT. The CDR3 bases are TGTGCCAGCAGTGACCCAAGTAGTTTCGGGACAGTCTCTTACCGCTCCTACGAGCAGTACTTC. This codes for CASSDPSSFGTVSYRSYEQYF.

The chain couples TRBV11-2 to TRBJ1-2; tentatively, D is TRBD1 (6 bases). CDR1 and CDR2 from the germline V gene are SGHAT and FQNNGV. The CDR3 has 16 residues. V was clipped by 5 bases and J by 0 bases, with 16 bases between them. The CDR3 protein is CASSQGGVTPNYGYTF. The CDR3, as DNA: TGTGCCAGCAGCCAAGGGGGGGTAACCCCTAACTATGGCTACACCTTC.

The V gene is TRBV27, the J gene TRBJ1-5; perhaps TRBD1 as D (5 bases). Trimming stripped 10 bases from V and 3 bases from J, with 16 bases between. This CDR3 is 14 amino acids long. The germline CDR1 and CDR2 sequences are MNHEY and SMNVEV (reference sequence). The CDR3 sequence: CATHGGGFNQPQHF. In nucleotides, the CDR3 is TGTGCCACCCATGGGGGAGGGTTCAATCAGCCCCAGCATTTT.

The rearrangement uses TRBV5-1 and TRBJ1-1; no firm D call. The CDR3 has 14 residues. Germline V gene lookup returns CDR1 SGHRS and CDR2 YFSETQ. V shed 0 bases and J shed 3 bases, with 9 bases lying between them. CDR3 coding DNA: TGCGCCAGCAGCTTGGAGGCGACTTACACTGAAGCTTTCTTT. Translated, it gives CASSLEATYTEAFF.

V gene TRBV27 combines with J gene TRBJ2-7, with 7 bases matching TRBD1. V was pared by 2 bases and J by 5 bases, with 6 bases of the junction left unmatched. This CDR3 comprises 14 residues. CDR1 MNHEY and CDR2 SMNVEV come from the germline V gene (reference sequence). CDR3 amino acids: CASSLPYDRDEQYF. CDR3 bases: TGTGCCAGCAGTTTACCCTACGACAGGGACGAGCAGTACTTC.

This clone came up a few times. Distinct nucleotide sequences in the sample also encode this CDR3. The DNA for the CDR3 is TGTGCCAGCAGCGTAAGGGGAACCGGGGAGCTGTTTTTT. Amino acids: CASSVRGTGELFF. The chain couples TRBV9 to TRBJ2-2; D possibly corresponds to TRBD1 (5 bases). The CDR3 consists of 13 residues. Germline assignment: CDR1 SGDLS and CDR2 YYNGEE. V shed 1 base and J shed 5 bases, with 6 bases lying between them.

This clone has a single count. V and J are TRBV28 and TRBJ2-6; 9 nucleotides line up with TRBD1. J was trimmed by 0 bases and V by 4 bases; bases with no gene match: 4. CDR1 is MDHEN and CDR2 is SYDVKM in the germline V gene. This CDR3 is built from 17 residues. As DNA, the CDR3 is TGTGCCAGCAGTTCCGGGACAGGGACCTCTGGGGCCAACGTCCTGACTTTC. Its protein product is CASSSGTGTSGANVLTF.

V and J are TRBV4-1 and TRBJ2-3, with 10 bases matching TRBD1. Germline CDR1 reads MGHRA; CDR2 reads YSYEKL. There are 15 residues in the CDR3. Losses at the gene ends were 0 bases for V and 4 bases for J; bases not matched to a gene: 1. The CDR3 bases are TGCGCCAGCAGCCAAGACGGGACAGGGGCAGATACGCAGTATTTT. It specifies CASSQDGTGADTQYF.

This sequence joins TRBV6-6 and TRBJ1-4, with D possibly being TRBD1 (5 bases). Germline V CDR1 and CDR2: MNHNY, SVGAGI (reference sequence). The CDR3 has 16 residues. V lost 0 bases, J lost 0 bases, and 8 bases lay in between. The CDR3 here is CASSYSSGATNEKLFF. In nucleotides, the CDR3 is TGTGCCAGCAGTTACTCATCGGGGGCAACTAATGAAAAACTGTTTTTT.

This clone was observed once. The rearrangement links TRBV5-5 to TRBJ2-7; possibly TRBD2 for D (5 bases). V gave up 4 bases and J gave up 1 base, with 12 bases separating them. Germline V gives CDR1 SGHKS, CDR2 YYEKEE (reference sequence). CDR3 length equals 14 residues. The CDR3 sequence: CASSPAGPSYEQYF. CDR3 nucleotides: TGTGCCAGCAGCCCTGCGGGCCCTTCCTACGAGCAGTACTTC.

The chain carries TRBV2 and TRBJ1-2, with a weak D call TRBD1 (5 bases). Germline lookup yields CDR1 SNHLY and CDR2 FYNNEI. This CDR3 comprises 13 residues. V shed 6 bases and J shed 3 bases, with 11 bases lying between them. Written as DNA, the CDR3 is TGTGCCAGCAGAGTACAGGCGTACTATGGCTACACCTTC. Amino acids: CASRVQAYYGYTF.